This record looks at one TCR beta chain sequence and its context. Its cognate antigen is unknown. The PCR made use of 60 Vbeta and 13 Jbeta primers. Clones were sequenced by immunoSEQ multiplex PCR, and TCRdb holds only the in-frame ones, with some missing. The sample holds under 150,000 clones, about 79% seen once. This sample is drawn from a study of cytomegalovirus exposure and HLA in healthy donors. CDR3 length: 15 amino acids. With 11 bases clipped from V and 7 bases from J, the junction kept 15 bases outside the gene matches. Germline lookup yields CDR1 SNHLY and CDR2 FYNNEI. Overall study results and limits: A likely sequencing artifact accounted for one observed cluster of highly shared sequence variants.

The sequenced sample was PBMCs. The rearrangement links TRBV2 to TRBJ1-4; 8 bases align to TRBD1. This TCR was recovered from a young woman in good health and CMV-seronegative. CDR3 nucleotide sequence: TGTGCCGGGAAGTTTCAGACAGGGGAAAGTGAAAAACTGTTTTTT. Protein: CAGKFQTGESEKLFF.